The present entry profiles one T cell receptor beta chain with its context. Libraries were prepared by immunoSEQ multiplex PCR; TCRdb keeps only in-frame clonotypes and omits some of them. The table includes roughly 320,000 clones, around 86% detected once. This sample is drawn from a study of shared clonotypes between healthy human individuals. The length of the CDR3 is 16 residues. V dropped 3 bases and J dropped 5; count of bases not matched to a gene: 8. CDR1 is MGHRA, CDR2 YSYEKL, per germline. Sequencing was done on a sample of memory CD8+ T cells sorted from blood. Subset indicated: CD45RO+ cells pooled with CCR7-negative TemRA cells. The chain employs TRBV4-1 and TRBJ2-7, with 12 bases matching TRBD1. The sequence was collected from a man aged 18-30 years in good health. Here the CDR3 DNA reads TGCGCCAGCAGCCACCCGCCGGGACAGGGGGCGGACGAGCAGTACTTC. This sequence encodes CASSHPPGQGADEQYF.